This T cell receptor (beta chain) was found in a study of resident and recirculating memory T cells in vitiligo (dated by TCRdb to 2016 to 2019). Study-wide context: For TCR beta sequencing, each of a few stable vitiligo patients provided PBMCs and epidermis from shave biopsies taken at two lesional sites and two nonlesional sites. Samples were homogenized without cell sorting just before genomic DNA extraction with the Qiagen DNeasy Blood & Tissue Kit. Human TCR beta sequencing was used to test whether specific clones in lesional vitiligo skin differed from clones in nonlesional skin and blood. What the work shows at the level of the full study, not this receptor alone: Overlap and correlation analysis showed no significant repertoire overlap between biopsies except for each lesion with itself, even within a single patient. No unique dominant TCR clone was detected, and variation in clonality was observed among vitiligo lesions. Because TCR sequences were not shared across biopsy sites or across patients, the findings suggest that different lesions are infiltrated by different T cell clones, a pattern described as private specificity. Mechanistic studies in the future are needed to assess how much the detected T cell clones and the human Trm pools versus Tcm pools each contribute.

This clone was recorded a few times. Its antigen is currently not known. Base-call qualities are not available, and no considerably larger clone is one nucleotide away. From the germline V gene, CDR1 is SGHRS and CDR2 is YFSETQ. V is reduced by 5 bases and J by 0 bases, leaving a spacing of 15 bases between them. There are 15 amino acids in the CDR3, from cysteine to phenylalanine inclusive. Of the read, only the CDR3 DNA is kept; its 45 bases are in frame from base 1. A patient's vitiligo counted as stable when the lesions had not changed at all during the previous 6 months. To count as stable, patients also needed to show no confetti depigmentation, which is a clinical sign of active vitiligo. Anyone who had been treated within the previous three months was excluded from the study. Ficoll density gradient centrifugation was used to isolate PBMCs from heparinized blood, after which the PBMCs were flash-frozen.

The immunoSEQ hsTCRB kit was used to amplify TCR beta chains from genomic DNA. The immunoSEQ service sequenced the TCR beta libraries on an Illumina MiSeq instrument. The paper's processing steps were these. Repertoire data were analyzed with the immunoSEQ Analyzer. This is the immuneACCESS table as TCRdb keeps it, with only in-frame sequences that have V and J called. A part of the clones is gone; compared with another copy, unresolved V genes explain less than half, and the rest is unexplained. The V and J calls and the clone size are those of that table, but D and trimming were determined from the DNA. The sample profile shows 39,000 or so clones; 80% to 95% of them were found once. The ten largest clones capture over 3.5% of the sample.

What was sequenced was blood. This TCR was sampled from a male donor with vitiligo. Recombination linked TRBV5-1 to TRBJ2-7; a tentative D match to TRBD2 spans 6 bases. The CDR3 amino acid sequence is: CASSAEGKDSYEQYF. The sequenced DNA: TGCGCCAGCAGTGCGGAGGGGAAAGACTCCTACGAGCAGTACTTC.